A single sample gave rise to the 9 T cell receptor beta chains below, sequenced in a study of T-cell memory formation after mild COVID-19. TCRdb re-analysed the 5' RACE reads in MiXCR, keeping a single row per CDR3 protein. The sample lists 530,000 or so distinct CDR3 sequences; 17% were seen once. Sample: PBMCs or a T cell subset sorted from them (not recorded which). Receptors were obtained from an adult woman who had mild COVID-19 (a few samples of this study predate the infection). Cell type and time point are not known.

The genes are TRBV18 and TRBJ1-5, with D possibly TRBD1 on 6 matching bases. V gave up 4 bases and J gave up 5 bases, with 12 bases separating them. CDR1 is KGHSH, CDR2 LQKENI, per germline. The CDR3 has 14 amino acids. In DNA form, the CDR3 reads TGTGCCAGCTCACTCGGACAGTCTTATCAGCCCCAGCATTTT. It encodes CASSLGQSYQPQHF.

This clonotype has just a few counts. J is TRBJ2-7 and V is TRBV5-1; TRBD2 is a possible D gene (5 bases). V lost 4 bases to trimming and J lost 7 bases, with 18 bases between them. The CDR3 consists of 14 residues. Germline V lookup: CDR1 SGHRS, CDR2 YFSETQ. CDR3 coding DNA: TGCGCCAGCAGCCCGGACTCCCTCCCCTCTGAGCAGTACTTC. Translation: CASSPDSLPSEQYF.

This rearrangement joins TRBV20-1 to TRBJ2-1; possible D gene TRBD2, 6 bases. Germline V CDR1 and CDR2: DFQATT, SNEGSKA (reference sequence). The CDR3 runs 13 residues. V was clipped by 4 bases and J by 7 bases, with 14 bases between them. The CDR3 bases are TGCAGTGCTATCTCAGCTCTAGCGAATGAGCAGTTCTTC. This gives the protein CSAISALANEQFF.

The rearrangement joins TRBV6-2 or TRBV6-3 to TRBJ2-2; 7 bases are shared with TRBD2. Losses at the gene ends were 5 bases for V and 7 bases for J; bases not matched to a gene: 10. The CDR3 sequence is 15 residues long. Looked up from germline, CDR1 is MNHEY and CDR2 is SVGEGT. The CDR3 here is CASSRLAPWVGELFF. In nucleotides, the CDR3 is TGTGCCAGCAGTCGACTAGCCCCATGGGTCGGGGAGCTGTTTTTT.

This chain uses TRBV15 with TRBJ2-5; TRBD1 agrees at 11 bases. Trimming took 3 bases from V and 2 from J; bases not matched to a gene: 8. Germline CDR1 reads LNHNV; CDR2 reads YYDKDF (reference sequence). The CDR3 loop spans 17 amino acids. CDR3 nucleotides: TGTGCCACCAGCAGGCGGGACAGGGGGTTTTCGCAAGAGACCCAGTACTTC. Encoded protein: CATSRRDRGFSQETQYF.

In its sample, this clonotype was seen a few times. This chain joins TRBV12-3 or TRBV12-4 and TRBJ2-3; 10 bases are shared with TRBD2. CDR3 length: 17 amino acids. The trim removed 6 bases at V and 4 bases at J, leaving 13 bases unmatched. For the CDR3, the DNA is TGTGCCAGCAGAAACTACCCGGGACTAGCGCCAGCAGATACGCAGTATTTT. This encodes CASRNYPGLAPADTQYF.

The table lists this clonotype with a few counts. This chain joins TRBV5-6 and TRBJ2-2, with TRBD2 matching 9 bases. The trim removed 2 bases at V and 1 base at J, leaving 3 bases unmatched. Germline V gives CDR1 SGHDT, CDR2 YYEEEE. The CDR3 extends over 16 amino acids. The CDR3 spells CASSLGLALNTGELFF. CDR3 in DNA: TGTGCCAGCAGCTTAGGACTAGCGTTGAACACCGGGGAGCTGTTTTTT.

DNA of the CDR3: TGTGCCACCAGCCCCGGGAGGGATGGCTACACCTTC. Amino acid sequence: CATSPGRDGYTF. The V call is TRBV24-1, the J call TRBJ1-2; D uncertain. Between the trimmed V and J ends, which lost 7 bases and 6 bases, there was a span of 11 bases. Germline V CDR1 and CDR2: KGHDR, SFDVKD. The CDR3 length is 12 residues.

The V and J genes are TRBV4-3 and TRBJ2-2, with D possibly matching TRBD2 (6 bases). The V and J ends lost 0 bases and 7 bases respectively, with 12 bases between them. This CDR3 has 15 residues. CDR1 and CDR2 (germline): LGHNA, YSLEER. The CDR3 nucleotides read TGCGCCAGCAGCCAAGAGAGGGGAGGTGTCGGGGAGCTGTTTTTT. Translated: CASSQERGGVGELFF.